The 31 T cell receptor beta chains presented below share a single source sample, sequenced in a study of blood T cell repertoires in COVID-19. Profiling relied on immunoSEQ multiplex PCR, and the TCRdb table lists in-frame clones only, not all of them. Among about 120,000 clones listed, around 74% were seen once. Sample: peripheral blood. The receptors come from a man aged 55 to 70 with acute or convalescent COVID-19.

The chain has TRBV3-1 (or the pseudogene TRBV3-2) and TRBJ2-2, with TRBD1 as a possible D gene (6 bases). This CDR3 region has 17 residues. V shed 0 bases and J shed 1 base, with 12 bases lying between them. Germline CDR1 and CDR2: LGHDT and YNNKEL (reference sequence). The CDR3 here is CASSQDARGLNTGELFF. The CDR3 nucleotides read TGTGCCAGCAGCCAAGATGCCAGGGGCTTGAACACCGGGGAGCTGTTTTTT.

A remark on this clone: The sample holds other DNA sequences that translate to the same CDR3. The V call is TRBV24-1, the J call TRBJ2-7; 7 nucleotides align to TRBD2. In germline, CDR1 is KGHDR, CDR2 SFDVKD. There are 14 residues in the CDR3. V gave up 5 bases and J gave up 0 bases; unmatched junction bases: 3. The CDR3 sequence is CATSAGGSSYEQYF. CDR3 sequence (DNA): TGTGCCACCAGTGCCGGGGGGTCCTCCTACGAGCAGTACTTC.

This chain links TRBV6-5 with TRBJ1-1; 8 nucleotides line up with TRBD1. CDR3 length equals 16 residues. Looked up from germline, CDR1 is MNHEY and CDR2 is SVGAGI. V shed 2 bases, J shed 0 bases, and the junction held 5 bases outside the gene matches. CDR3 nucleotide sequence: TGTGCCAGCAGTTACGGCTTGGACAGGGTGAACACTGAAGCTTTCTTT. Protein product: CASSYGLDRVNTEAFF.

The V gene is TRBV3-1 (or the pseudogene TRBV3-2), the J gene TRBJ2-2; TRBD2 matches 7 bases. The CDR3 has 17 residues. The junction had 10 bases not matched to a gene; V was cut back by 0 bases and J by 6 bases. From germline, CDR1 is LGHDT and CDR2 YNNKEL (reference sequence). The CDR3 reads CASSQDRASGEAGELFF. The CDR3, as DNA: TGTGCCAGCAGCCAAGATAGAGCTAGCGGAGAAGCCGGGGAGCTGTTTTTT.

The chain's CDR3 is CASSFSGVTDTQYF. CDR3 DNA sequence: TGTGCCAGCAGTTTCTCAGGGGTCACAGATACGCAGTATTTT. The rearrangement joins TRBV2 to TRBJ2-3; TRBD1 is a possible D gene (6 bases). Between the trimmed V and J ends, which lost 5 bases and 2 bases, there was a span of 11 bases. The germline V gene has CDR1 SNHLY and CDR2 FYNNEI. CDR3 size: 14 residues.

The V and J genes are TRBV28 and TRBJ1-2; no definite D call. From germline, CDR1 is MDHEN and CDR2 SYDVKM. There are 13 residues in the CDR3. Trimming left V 6 bases short and J 3 bases short, with 11 bases between. The CDR3 nucleotides read TGTGCCAGCAGGCGCGGCGGCTACTATGGCTACACCTTC. Its protein product is CASRRGGYYGYTF.

The chain joins TRBV7-9 to TRBJ2-1; 11 positions match TRBD2. With V trimmed by 3 bases and J by 9 bases, 7 bases remained unmatched. CDR3 size: 15 residues. CDR1 and CDR2 from the germline V gene are SEHNR and FQNEAQ (reference sequence). DNA for the CDR3: TGTGCCAGCAGCTTGGAACTAGCGGGAGTTGTTGAGCAGTTCTTC. Its protein product is CASSLELAGVVEQFF.

The rearrangement uses TRBV18 and TRBJ2-5, with TRBD1 matching over 7 bases. This CDR3 has 15 amino acids. The J segment lost 3 bases and the V segment lost 3 bases, leaving 7 bases of the junction unmatched. CDR1 is KGHSH, CDR2 LQKENI, per germline. As DNA, the CDR3 is TGTGCCAGCTCACCTGCGACAGGGCTCGAAGAGACCCAGTACTTC. This codes for CASSPATGLEETQYF.

This clone was seen at least ten times. The chain couples TRBV19 to TRBJ1-5; 7 bases are shared with TRBD1. The CDR3 consists of 15 residues. Germline loops: CDR1 LNHDA, CDR2 SQIVND (reference sequence). Trimming removed 6 bases from V and 3 bases from J; junction bases left unmatched: 8. The CDR3 DNA reads as TGTGCCAGTAGCGGGGACAGCGGGCCCAATCAGCCCCAGCATTTT. Amino acid sequence: CASSGDSGPNQPQHF.

In regard to this clone: A junction boundary mismatches the germline segment, possibly from a read error. This chain connects TRBV6-5 to TRBJ1-2; TRBD1 matches at 10 bases. Germline V gives CDR1 MNHEY, CDR2 SVGAGI. This CDR3 contains 15 residues. In nucleotides, the CDR3 is TGTGCCGGCAGTTACCGGGACAGGGGTAACTATGGCTACACCTTC. Protein sequence: CAGSYRDRGNYGYTF.

The CDR3, as DNA: TGTGCCAGCAGCATCACCGGGACAGGAGAAGATGGCTACACCTTC. This sequence encodes CASSITGTGEDGYTF. The V call is TRBV5-6, the J call TRBJ1-2, with TRBD1 identical over 8 bases. From germline, CDR1 is SGHDT and CDR2 YYEEEE. The junction had 11 bases not matched to a gene; V was cut back by 4 bases and J by 6 bases. The CDR3 length is 15 residues.

This chain links TRBV5-6 with TRBJ2-7; 13 nucleotides agree with TRBD2. The CDR3 sequence is 15 residues long. V was clipped by 3 bases and J by 3 bases; unmatched bases: 3. Germline assignment: CDR1 SGHDT and CDR2 YYEEEE. This CDR3 is CASSWTSGRGYEQYF. The CDR3 region has the DNA TGTGCCAGCAGCTGGACTAGCGGGAGAGGCTACGAGCAGTACTTC.

The genes are TRBV6-5 and TRBJ2-7; D may be TRBD1 (5 bases). This CDR3 comprises 12 residues. Germline-derived CDR1 and CDR2 are MNHEY and SVGAGI. Deletions cut 8 bases from V and 5 bases from J, with 13 bases between. The CDR3 loop reads CASLGVPNEQYF. CDR3 coding DNA: TGTGCCAGCCTAGGGGTACCCAACGAGCAGTACTTC.

This chain links TRBV19 with TRBJ1-5; the D is unclear. Trimming shortened V by 7 bases and J by 1 base, and 5 bases separated the two germline ends. Germline CDR1 is LNHDA and CDR2 is SQIVND (reference sequence). CDR3 size: 12 residues. The CDR3 reads CASNQSNQPQHF. Written as DNA, the CDR3 is TGTGCCAGTAACCAGAGCAATCAGCCCCAGCATTTT.

V usage is TRBV5-1 and J usage is TRBJ2-7; 7 nucleotides line up with TRBD1. The V segment lost 3 bases and the J segment 3 bases; nucleotides outside the gene matches: 6. Germline assignment: CDR1 SGHRS and CDR2 YFSETQ. The CDR3 has 14 amino acids. CDR3 amino acids: CASSSIGTVYEQYF. CDR3 sequence (DNA): TGCGCCAGCAGCTCCATCGGGACAGTCTACGAGCAGTACTTC.

The genes are TRBV3-1 (or the pseudogene TRBV3-2) and TRBJ1-2, with TRBD1 identical over 10 bases. There are 15 residues in the CDR3. With 0 bases clipped from V and 7 bases from J, the junction kept 5 bases outside the gene matches. Germline lookup yields CDR1 LGHDT and CDR2 YNNKEL (reference sequence). CDR3 amino acids: CASSQDETGGRGYTF. CDR3 nucleotides: TGTGCCAGCAGCCAAGACGAGACAGGGGGCCGTGGCTACACCTTC.

CDR3 residues: CASSLGQEYIQYF. In DNA form, the CDR3 reads TGTGCCAGCAGCTTGGGACAGGAATACATTCAGTACTTC. V usage is TRBV5-8 and J usage is TRBJ2-4; possibly TRBD1 for D (6 bases). Germline V gene lookup returns CDR1 SGHTS and CDR2 YDEGEE. There are 13 residues in the CDR3. V dropped 0 bases and J dropped 8 bases, with 9 bases sitting between them. Using reference TRBV5-8 and TRBJ2-4 for the parts outside the CDR3, the full variable domain is EAGVTQSPTHLIKTRGQQATLRCSPISGHTSVYWYQQALGLGLQFLLWYDEGEERNRGNFPPRFSGRQFPNYSSELNVNALELEDSALYLCASSLGQEYIQYFGAGTRLSVL.

The genes are TRBV9 and TRBJ2-2, with 7 nucleotides matching TRBD1. This CDR3 is 20 amino acids long. Germline-derived CDR1 and CDR2 are SGDLS and YYNGEE. Trimming cost V 0 bases and J 0 bases; bases outside gene matches: 14. Written as DNA, the CDR3 is TGTGCCAGCAGCGTAGGATTGCCAGGGGGTGCCAACCCGAACACCGGGGAGCTGTTTTTT. The encoded protein is CASSVGLPGGANPNTGELFF.

This sequence joins TRBV20-1 and TRBJ1-2; D uncertain. The CDR3 contains 13 residues. V was clipped by 3 bases and J by 0 bases, with 8 bases between them. The germline V gene has CDR1 DFQATT and CDR2 SNEGSKA (reference sequence). CDR3 sequence reads: CSASPGPNYGYTF. The CDR3 bases are TGCAGTGCTAGTCCAGGCCCTAACTATGGCTACACCTTC.

The gene calls are TRBV11-3 and TRBJ1-6, with D unresolved. Germline-derived CDR1 and CDR2 are SGHNT and YENEEA. CDR3 length: 17 amino acids. Trimming took off 1 base at V and 4 bases at J, with 14 bases between the two ends. Written as DNA, the CDR3 is TGTGCCAGCAGCTTAGTTCTCGCGGGGTCTTATAATTCACCCCTCCACTTT. This gives the protein CASSLVLAGSYNSPLHF.

V is TRBV9 and J is TRBJ2-1; D is perhaps TRBD2 (5 bases). Germline V gene sequence: CDR1 SGDLS, CDR2 YYNGEE. This CDR3 has 15 residues. V lost 0 bases and J 0 bases, leaving 7 bases between the germline ends. The CDR3 loop reads CASSVAGVSYNEQFF. CDR3 coding DNA: TGTGCCAGCAGCGTAGCCGGGGTCTCCTACAATGAGCAGTTCTTC.

The chain has TRBV7-9 and TRBJ2-1; 10 bases are shared with TRBD2. This CDR3 comprises 19 residues. V shed 1 base and J 4 bases; nucleotides not matched to a gene: 13. Germline loops: CDR1 SEHNR, CDR2 FQNEAQ (reference sequence). For the CDR3, the DNA is TGTGCCAGCAGCTTAGGTGGACTTTCTAGCGGGGGCGTATACAATGAGCAGTTCTTC. Translating gives CASSLGGLSSGGVYNEQFF.

This clone was seen at least ten times. The chain employs TRBV23-1 and TRBJ1-5; D is unclear. TRBV23-1 qualifies as an ORF whose function is uncertain. The CDR3 is 15 amino acids. Trimming cost V 1 base and J 3 bases, with 10 bases left between them. Here the CDR3 DNA reads TGCGCCAGCAGTCAATTAGCGCGGCTCAATCAGCCCCAGCATTTT. Amino acid sequence: CASSQLARLNQPQHF.

This chain connects TRBV3-1 (or the pseudogene TRBV3-2) to TRBJ2-1; D may be TRBD1 (5 bases). This CDR3 comprises 11 residues. CDR1 and CDR2 from the germline V gene are LGHDT and YNNKEL (reference sequence). V shed 10 bases and J shed 6 bases, with 10 bases lying between them. The CDR3 loop is CATEGVNEQFF. Here the CDR3 DNA reads TGTGCCACCGAAGGGGTCAATGAGCAGTTCTTC.

This clone was seen just once. The CDR3 DNA is TGTGCCAGCAGCCAAGCACAGGGATCAGCAGATACGCAGTATTTT. Protein: CASSQAQGSADTQYF. The chain joins TRBV4-2 to TRBJ2-3, with a weak D call TRBD1 (6 bases). The CDR3 runs to 15 residues. V gave up 1 base and J gave up 4 bases, with 12 bases separating them. The germline CDR1 and CDR2 sequences are LGHNA and YNFKEQ.

The chain carries TRBV28 and TRBJ1-2; 8 bases agree with TRBD1. This CDR3 spans 12 amino acids. Germline assignment: CDR1 MDHEN and CDR2 SYDVKM. Losses at the gene ends were 6 bases for V and 8 bases for J; bases not matched to a gene: 5. CDR3 in amino acids: CASSEAGGGYTF. The CDR3 coding sequence is TGTGCCAGCAGCGAAGCAGGGGGCGGCTACACCTTC.

The chain is built from TRBV19 and TRBJ2-2, with 9 bases matching TRBD1. Germline-derived CDR1 and CDR2 are LNHDA and SQIVND (reference sequence). This CDR3 is built from 17 residues. V lost 3 bases, J lost 2 bases, and 7 bases stayed unmatched. CDR3 sequence (DNA): TGTGCCAGTAGTATTGGAGGGGGACAGGGAAACACCGGGGAGCTGTTTTTT. It codes for CASSIGGGQGNTGELFF. The full variable domain, in which reference TRBV19 and TRBJ2-2 provide the parts outside the CDR3, is DGGITQSPKYLFRKEGQNVTLSCEQNLNHDAMYWYRQDPGQGLRLIYYSQIVNDFQKGDIAEGYSVSREKKESFPLTVTSAQKNPTAFYLCASSIGGGQGNTGELFFGEGSRLTVL.

The chain couples TRBV6-6 to TRBJ2-1, with TRBD1 matching over 9 bases. CDR3 length equals 14 residues. With V trimmed by 2 bases and J by 7 bases, 3 bases remained unmatched. Looked up from germline, CDR1 is MNHNY and CDR2 is SVGAGI (reference sequence). The CDR3 here is CASSYTGGFNEQFF. CDR3 DNA: TGTGCCAGCAGTTACACAGGGGGCTTTAATGAGCAGTTCTTC.

The chain has TRBV4-1 and TRBJ1-2; 9 bases fit TRBD1. This CDR3 has 14 residues. Germline V gives CDR1 MGHRA, CDR2 YSYEKL. V trimming: 3 bases; J trimming: 7 bases; junction bases outside the gene matches: 6. The CDR3 DNA sequence: TGCGCCAGCAGCCAGCGGGACAGGGAGGGTGGCTACACCTTC. Translated, it gives CASSQRDREGGYTF.

The rearrangement joins TRBV2 to TRBJ2-1; the match to TRBD2 covers 15 bases. J lost 0 bases, V lost 6 bases, and 12 bases had no gene match. CDR1 and CDR2 from the germline V gene are SNHLY and FYNNEI. The CDR3 runs to 20 residues. The CDR3 sequence is CASSDQGTSGRLSSYNEQFF. CDR3 DNA: TGTGCCAGCAGCGACCAAGGGACTAGCGGGAGGCTGAGCTCCTACAATGAGCAGTTCTTC.

The gene calls are TRBV6-5 and TRBJ1-5; D is unclear. This CDR3 has 15 residues. V was clipped by 6 bases and J by 0 bases, with 12 bases between them. Germline V gives CDR1 MNHEY, CDR2 SVGAGI. CDR3 amino acids: CASSTSGYSNQPQHF. In nucleotides, the CDR3 is TGTGCCAGCAGCACCTCGGGGTATAGCAATCAGCCCCAGCATTTT.